This TCR beta chain comes out of a study of T cell responses to AZD1222 COVID-19 vaccine. The method was immunoSEQ multiplex PCR; TCRdb's version includes in-frame clones alone and lacks a portion of them. The sample lists about 130,000 clones, over 75% occurring once. Only one count was recorded for this clone. The V segment lost 6 bases and the J segment 5 bases; nucleotides outside the gene matches: 11. The CDR3 is made up of 14 amino acids. Germline V lookup: CDR1 SGHRS, CDR2 YFSETQ. The chain joins TRBV5-1 to TRBJ2-7; the match to TRBD1 covers 7 bases. This receptor was identified in an adult in good health. This material consisted of peripheral blood, taken on day 0 of AZD1222 vaccination. Here the CDR3 reads CASTIQGQSHEQYF. CDR3 nucleotides: TGCGCCAGCACCATTCAGGGACAGTCCCACGAGCAGTACTTC.